Shown below are 24 T cell receptor beta chains from a single sample sequenced in a study of T cell repertoires in urothelial bladder cancer. This table comes from immunoSEQ multiplex PCR, and its TCRdb copy is limited to in-frame clones, with some not included. This table holds 9,000 to 13,000 clones, roughly 72% found once. Material for sequencing was tumor-infiltrating cells from bladder cancer. These TCRs come from a human donor with a benign inflammatory bladder lesion.

The chain recombines TRBV4-1 with TRBJ1-5; unclear D gene. V was trimmed by 1 base and J by 3 bases, leaving 13 bases between them. This CDR3 region has 16 residues. Germline lookup yields CDR1 MGHRA and CDR2 YSYEKL. The CDR3 reads CASSQAGLGNNQPQHF. CDR3 coding DNA: TGCGCCAGCAGCCAAGCCGGTTTGGGGAACAATCAGCCCCAGCATTTT.

By its share, this clone is medium-sized. V gene TRBV6-1 combines with J gene TRBJ1-5; tentatively, D is TRBD1 (6 bases). This CDR3 is 15 amino acids long. Germline CDR1 reads MNHNS; CDR2 reads SASEGT. Trimming pared 3 bases from V and 1 base from J, leaving 10 bases between. The CDR3 is CASSDLGHSNQPQHF. The CDR3 DNA is TGTGCCAGCAGTGATCTGGGACACAGCAATCAGCCCCAGCATTTT.

The chain joins TRBV4-2 to TRBJ1-2; D remains unclear. CDR3 length equals 15 residues. V lost 0 bases and J lost 8, with 16 bases in between. Germline V gene data show CDR1 as LGHNA and CDR2 as YNFKEQ. The CDR3 DNA reads TGTGCCAGCAGCCAAGATGTGGATGGGGTAGGGGGCTACACCTTC. This encodes CASSQDVDGVGGYTF.

V usage is TRBV11-2 and J usage is TRBJ2-2, with D possibly being TRBD2 (7 bases). Between the trimmed V and J ends, which lost 11 bases and 6 bases, there was a span of 22 bases. The germline gives CDR1 SGHAT, CDR2 FQNNGV. The CDR3 has 15 amino acids. CDR3 sequence: CAPAEDGGASGELFF. The DNA for the CDR3 is TGTGCCCCGGCGGAGGATGGGGGGGCCTCCGGGGAGCTGTTTTTT.

The genes are TRBV6-5 and TRBJ1-1; possibly TRBD1 for D (5 bases). V shed 5 bases and J shed 11 bases, with 12 bases lying between them. Germline CDR1 MNHEY, CDR2 SVGAGI. The CDR3 has 11 residues. CDR3 sequence reads: CASSLGGAAFF. CDR3 sequence (DNA): TGTGCCAGCAGTCTTGGAGGGGCGGCTTTCTTT.

As DNA, the CDR3 is TGTGCCACCAGCAGAGGATATACAGGGGAAGGCGAGCAGTTCTTC. Amino acids: CATSRGYTGEGEQFF. The genes are TRBV15 and TRBJ2-1; 7 nucleotides agree with TRBD1. CDR1 LNHNV and CDR2 YYDKDF come from the germline V gene (reference sequence). This CDR3 is built from 15 residues. The J segment lost 10 bases and the V segment lost 1 base, leaving 10 bases of the junction unmatched.

This rearrangement joins TRBV7-3 to TRBJ2-3; D is unresolved. The V end lost 3 bases, the J end lost 3 bases, and 7 bases lay between the germline ends. The V gene's germline CDR1 is SGHTA and CDR2 FQGTGA. This CDR3 comprises 13 residues. The chain's CDR3 is CASSLDQTDTQYF. The CDR3 DNA reads TGTGCCAGCAGCTTGGACCAAACAGATACGCAGTATTTT.

The chain carries TRBV11-1 and TRBJ2-1; possible D gene TRBD1, 6 bases. This CDR3 contains 13 residues. V was cut by 7 bases and J by 8 bases, with 15 bases left in between. CDR1 and CDR2 (germline): SGHAT, FQDESV (reference sequence). The CDR3 protein is CASNRGYQDEQFF. The CDR3 bases are TGTGCCAGCAATAGGGGGTATCAGGATGAGCAGTTCTTC. Together with reference TRBV11-1 and TRBJ2-1, the CDR3 gives the full variable domain: EAEVAQSPRYKITEKSQAVAFWCDPISGHATLYWYRQILGQGPELLVQFQDESVVDDSQLPKDRFSAERLKGVDSTLKIQPAELGDSAMYLCASNRGYQDEQFFGPGTRLTVL.

The rearrangement links TRBV12-5 to TRBJ2-3, with 14 positions matching TRBD2. The trim removed 6 bases at V and 0 bases at J, leaving 8 bases unmatched. Germline CDR1 reads LGHNT; CDR2 reads FRNRAP. CDR3 length: 18 residues. The DNA of the CDR3 is TGTGCTAGTGGGCCCGGGACTAGCGGGGGATATAGCACAGATACGCAGTATTTT. This translates into CASGPGTSGGYSTDTQYF.

The rearrangement links TRBV2 to TRBJ1-2; possibly TRBD1 for D (5 bases). Germline V gene sequence: CDR1 SNHLY, CDR2 FYNNEI. Between the trimmed V and J ends, which lost 5 bases and 0 bases, there was a span of 10 bases. This CDR3 has 14 residues. CDR3 DNA sequence: TGTGCCAGCAGTTACAGGATTACTAACTATGGCTACACCTTC. It yields the protein CASSYRITNYGYTF. The full variable domain, completed using reference TRBV2 and TRBJ1-2, is EPEVTQTPSHQVTQMGQEVILRCVPISNHLYFYWYRQILGQKVEFLVSFYNNEISEKSEIFDDQFSVERPDGSNFTLKIRSTKLEDSAMYFCASSYRITNYGYTFGSGTRLTVV.

The chain has TRBV5-1 and TRBJ2-7; 7 bases agree with TRBD1. This CDR3 is built from 15 residues. Looked up from germline, CDR1 is SGHRS and CDR2 is YFSETQ. V dropped 3 bases and J dropped 2; count of bases not matched to a gene: 8. Here the CDR3 reads CASSSPGTVTYEQYF. CDR3 nucleotide sequence: TGCGCCAGCAGCTCACCCGGGACAGTTACCTACGAGCAGTACTTC.

The J gene is TRBJ2-6, the V gene TRBV19, with D uncertain. This CDR3 spans 18 amino acids. In germline, CDR1 is LNHDA, CDR2 SQIVND (reference sequence). V lost 3 bases to trimming and J lost 0 bases, with 15 bases between them. The DNA for the CDR3 is TGTGCCAGTAGTATCGGGCAAGGTACCATCTCTGGGGCCAACGTCCTGACTTTC. Protein product: CASSIGQGTISGANVLTF.

The chain combines TRBV6-5 with TRBJ2-7; a possible D gene is TRBD2 (7 bases). The CDR3 extends over 14 amino acids. In germline, CDR1 is MNHEY, CDR2 SVGAGI. V was clipped by 6 bases and J by 7 bases, with 19 bases between them. The CDR3 is CASSLAGALGEQYF. CDR3 in DNA: TGTGCCAGCAGCCTCGCGGGGGCTCTGGGGGAGCAGTACTTC.

CDR3 amino acids: CAVGTGNSPLHF. CDR3 nucleotide sequence: TGTGCCGTCGGGACAGGGAATTCACCCCTCCACTTT. The chain couples TRBV6-5 to TRBJ1-6, with 9 bases fitting TRBD1. The CDR3 sequence is 12 residues long. V shed 11 bases and J 7 bases; nucleotides not matched to a gene: 3. From germline, CDR1 is MNHEY and CDR2 SVGAGI.

This clone was seen a handful of times. The chain recombines TRBV19 with TRBJ1-1; D is possibly TRBD1 (5 bases). The germline V gene has CDR1 LNHDA and CDR2 SQIVND (reference sequence). This CDR3 is 12 amino acids long. Trimming removed 5 bases from V and 6 bases from J, with 10 bases in between. CDR3 region: CASSGQGAEAFF. For the CDR3, the DNA is TGTGCCAGTAGTGGGCAGGGCGCTGAAGCTTTCTTT.

This chain links TRBV7-2 with TRBJ2-7; D is possibly TRBD1 (6 bases). The CDR3 contains 13 residues. V shed 2 bases and J shed 3 bases, with 8 bases lying between them. Germline V gene sequence: CDR1 SGHTA, CDR2 FQGNSA. The DNA of the CDR3 is TGTGCCAGCAGCTTACCGGGACACTACGAGCAGTACTTC. Its protein is CASSLPGHYEQYF.

This sequence joins TRBV30 and TRBJ2-2; TRBD2 is a possible D gene (5 bases). Per germline, CDR1 GTSNPN and CDR2 SVGIG (reference sequence). CDR3 length equals 12 residues. Trimming left V 0 bases short and J 9 bases short, with 8 bases between. CDR3 coding DNA: TGTGCCTGGAGTGTAGGAGGCTGGGAGCTGTTTTTT. This sequence encodes CAWSVGGWELFF.

V and J are TRBV6-1 and TRBJ2-7; 7 bases fit TRBD1. CDR3 length: 15 residues. Germline V lookup: CDR1 MNHNS, CDR2 SASEGT. V lost 7 bases and J lost 1; bases outside the gene matches: 10. CDR3 residues: CASIPRQGQSYEQYF. In nucleotides, the CDR3 is TGTGCCAGCATACCCCGACAGGGCCAATCCTACGAGCAGTACTTC.

The rearrangement uses TRBV19 and TRBJ1-2; D gene unclear. V was clipped by 4 bases and J by 5 bases, with 14 bases between them. This CDR3 is 14 amino acids long. The germline CDR1 and CDR2 sequences are LNHDA and SQIVND (reference sequence). The CDR3 protein is CASSKGGATYGYTF. CDR3 coding DNA: TGTGCCAGTAGTAAGGGCGGCGCTACTTATGGCTACACCTTC.

The V gene is TRBV6-5, the J gene TRBJ2-7, with 8 bases fitting TRBD2. Germline V gene data show CDR1 as MNHEY and CDR2 as SVGAGI. Trimming removed 7 bases from V and 1 base from J; junction bases left unmatched: 6. This CDR3 has 14 residues. The CDR3 sequence: CASTTGTRSYEQYF. The CDR3 DNA sequence: TGTGCCAGCACCACCGGGACTAGGTCCTACGAGCAGTACTTC.

This clone was observed a single time. V gene TRBV4-2 combines with J gene TRBJ2-7; weak D call: TRBD1 (5 bases). The germline V gene has CDR1 LGHNA and CDR2 YNFKEQ. This CDR3 has 15 residues. The ends were cut back, 0 bases at V and 2 bases at J, with 11 bases in the middle. This chain's CDR3 is CASSQDGDRAYEQYF. CDR3 nucleotide sequence: TGTGCCAGCAGCCAAGACGGAGACAGAGCCTACGAGCAGTACTTC.

The CDR3 region has the DNA TGTGCCAGCAGTCATAGGACTGTCCTGGCAGATACGCAGTATTTT. Protein: CASSHRTVLADTQYF. The rearrangement links TRBV6-6 to TRBJ2-3; a weak D match, TRBD2 (5 bases). Trimming took off 5 bases at V and 4 bases at J, with 16 bases between the two ends. CDR1 and CDR2 from the germline V gene are MNHNY and SVGAGI (reference sequence). The CDR3 runs 15 residues.

A word on this clone: Other DNA sequences in this specimen translate into the identical CDR3. V is TRBV19 and J is TRBJ2-3; 9 nucleotides align to TRBD2. This CDR3 is 15 amino acids long. The V gene's germline CDR1 is LNHDA and CDR2 SQIVND (reference sequence). Trimming took 5 bases from V and 5 from J; bases not matched to a gene: 8. CDR3 in amino acids: CASSSRGGGRDTQYF. CDR3 bases: TGTGCCAGTAGTTCGCGGGGGGGAGGTCGAGATACGCAGTATTTT.

The J gene is TRBJ2-1, the V gene TRBV11-2, with 8 bases that match TRBD2. V was clipped by 1 base and J by 7 bases; unmatched bases: 6. The germline V gene has CDR1 SGHAT and CDR2 FQNNGV. The CDR3 consists of 15 residues. CDR3 sequence (DNA): TGTGCCAGCAGCTTAGGCCTAGCGGGTGTTAATGAGCAGTTCTTC. Translating gives CASSLGLAGVNEQFF.